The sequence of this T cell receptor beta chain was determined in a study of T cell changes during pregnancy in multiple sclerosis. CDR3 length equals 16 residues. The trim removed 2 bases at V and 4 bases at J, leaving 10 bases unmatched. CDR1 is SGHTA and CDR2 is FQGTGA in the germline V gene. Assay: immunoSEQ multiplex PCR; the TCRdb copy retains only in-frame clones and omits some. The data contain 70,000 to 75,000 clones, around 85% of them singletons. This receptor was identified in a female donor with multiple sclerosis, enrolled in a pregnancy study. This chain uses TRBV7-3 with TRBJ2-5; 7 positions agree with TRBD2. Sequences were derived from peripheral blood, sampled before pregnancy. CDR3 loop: CASSLDGTPGGETQYF. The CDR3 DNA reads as TGTGCCAGCAGCTTAGACGGGACCCCGGGAGGAGAGACCCAGTACTTC.